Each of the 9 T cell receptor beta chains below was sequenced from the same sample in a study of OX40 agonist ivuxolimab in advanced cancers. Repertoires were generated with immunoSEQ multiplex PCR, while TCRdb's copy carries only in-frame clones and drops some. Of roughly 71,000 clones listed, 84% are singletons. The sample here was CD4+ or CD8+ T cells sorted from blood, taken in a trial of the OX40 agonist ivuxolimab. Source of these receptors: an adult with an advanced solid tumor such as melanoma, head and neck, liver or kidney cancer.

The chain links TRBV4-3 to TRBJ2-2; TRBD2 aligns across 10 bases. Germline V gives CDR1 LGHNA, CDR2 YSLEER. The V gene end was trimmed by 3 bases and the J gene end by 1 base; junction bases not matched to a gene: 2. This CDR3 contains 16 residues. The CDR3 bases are TGCGCCAGCAGCCAGGTAGCGGGGGGGAACACCGGGGAGCTGTTTTTT. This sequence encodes CASSQVAGGNTGELFF.

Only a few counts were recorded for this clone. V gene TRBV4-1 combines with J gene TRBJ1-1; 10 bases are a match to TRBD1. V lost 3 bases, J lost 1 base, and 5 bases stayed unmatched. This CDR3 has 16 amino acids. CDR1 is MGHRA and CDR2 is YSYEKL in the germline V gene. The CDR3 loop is CASSQGGQGPNTEAFF. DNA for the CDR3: TGCGCCAGCAGCCAGGGGGGACAGGGGCCGAACACTGAAGCTTTCTTT.

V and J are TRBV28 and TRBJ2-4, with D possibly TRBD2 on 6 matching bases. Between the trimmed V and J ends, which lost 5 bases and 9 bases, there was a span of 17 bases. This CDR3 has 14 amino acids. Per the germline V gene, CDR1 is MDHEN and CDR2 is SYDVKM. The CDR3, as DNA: TGTGCCAGCAGTCCCCGGAGGAGGAGGGTCATTCAGTACTTC. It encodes CASSPRRRRVIQYF.

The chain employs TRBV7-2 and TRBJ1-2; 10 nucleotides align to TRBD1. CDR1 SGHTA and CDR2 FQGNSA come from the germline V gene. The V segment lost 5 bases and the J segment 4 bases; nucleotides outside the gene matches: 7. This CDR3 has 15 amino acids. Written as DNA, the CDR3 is TGTGCCAGCAGCCGTTCGACAGGGGGCGGCTATGGCTACACCTTC. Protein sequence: CASSRSTGGGYGYTF.

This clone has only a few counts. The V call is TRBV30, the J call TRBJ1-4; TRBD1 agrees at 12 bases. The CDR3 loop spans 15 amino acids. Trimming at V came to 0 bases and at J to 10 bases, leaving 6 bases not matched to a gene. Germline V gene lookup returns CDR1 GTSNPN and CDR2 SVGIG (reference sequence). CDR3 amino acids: CAWSVQGTGGRKLFF. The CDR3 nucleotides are TGTGCCTGGAGTGTACAGGGGACAGGGGGCCGAAAACTGTTTTTT.

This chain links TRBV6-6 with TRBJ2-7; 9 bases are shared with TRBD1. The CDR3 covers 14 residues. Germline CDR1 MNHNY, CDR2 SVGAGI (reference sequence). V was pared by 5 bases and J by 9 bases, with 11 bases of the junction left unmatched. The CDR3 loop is CASSALPTGGLQYF. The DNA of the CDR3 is TGTGCCAGCAGTGCGCTCCCTACAGGGGGCCTGCAGTACTTC.

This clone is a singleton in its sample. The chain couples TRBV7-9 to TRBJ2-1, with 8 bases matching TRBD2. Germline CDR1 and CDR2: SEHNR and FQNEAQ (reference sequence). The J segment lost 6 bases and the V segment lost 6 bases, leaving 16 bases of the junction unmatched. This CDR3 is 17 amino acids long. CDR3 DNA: TGTGCCAGCAGAGGGCCTTGGGCGGGAGGCACCCCCAATGAGCAGTTCTTC. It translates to CASRGPWAGGTPNEQFF.

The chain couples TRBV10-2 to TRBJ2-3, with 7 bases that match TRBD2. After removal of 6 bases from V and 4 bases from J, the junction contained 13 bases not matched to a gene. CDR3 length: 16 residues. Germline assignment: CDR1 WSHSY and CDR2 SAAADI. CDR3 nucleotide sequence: TGCGCCAGCAGCCTCCTGGGGGGGGAGTCTGCAGATACGCAGTATTTT. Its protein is CASSLLGGESADTQYF.

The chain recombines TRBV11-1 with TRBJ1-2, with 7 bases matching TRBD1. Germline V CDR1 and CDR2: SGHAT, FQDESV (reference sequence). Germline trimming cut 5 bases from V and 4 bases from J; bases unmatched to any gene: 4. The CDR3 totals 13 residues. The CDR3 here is CASSRQGGYGYTF. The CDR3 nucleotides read TGTGCCAGCAGCAGACAGGGAGGCTATGGCTACACCTTC.